The rows below give T cell receptor beta chains drawn from one sample of a study of blood T cells in healthy people across ages. TCRdb analysed the 5' RACE reads with MiXCR anew, one entry per CDR3 protein. The table has 1.5 million to 2 million distinct CDR3 sequences, almost 35% seen once. Input material: blood. Receptor source: a woman in her 30s in good health. Both conserved end residues are part of each CDR3. D genes are given only for firm matches. Clone size appears in some rows only: once, few, many, or a class for an expanded clone.

V gene	D gene	clone size	J gene	CDR3 DNA	CDR3 protein
TRBV20-1	NA	NA	TRBJ2-7	TGCAGTGCAGAGGATCCGGGGCTATACGAGCAGTACTTC	CSAEDPGLYEQYF
TRBV20-1	TRBD1	NA	TRBJ1-5	TGCAGTGCTAGAGAAGGACAGGGAAGTCAGCCCCAGCATTTT	CSAREGQGSQPQHF
TRBV5-5	NA	NA	TRBJ2-7	TGTGCCAGCAGTAAGAGGTACAGTACCTACGAGCAGTACTTC	CASSKRYSTYEQYF
TRBV7-2	NA	many	TRBJ2-7	TGTGCCAGCAGCTTAAAATCTCTCGAGCAGTACTTC	CASSLKSLEQYF
TRBV12-3/TRBV12-4	NA	many	TRBJ2-6	TGTGCCAGCAGTACAGGACGGGTAGCTGGGGCCAACGTCCTGACTTTC	CASSTGRVAGANVLTF
TRBV15	NA	NA	TRBJ1-4	TGTGCCACCAGCAGAGCACGGGAAAAACTGTTTTTT	CATSRAREKLFF
TRBV10-1	NA	few	TRBJ2-7	TGCGCCAGCAGTGAGTCGGACGGAGTGCTAGTCGAGCAGTACTTC	CASSESDGVLVEQYF
TRBV7-3	TRBD2	few	TRBJ2-7	TGTGCCAGCAGCCCCGGACTAGCGGGAGAAGAACCGCCCTACGAGCAGTACTTC	CASSPGLAGEEPPYEQYF
TRBV9	NA	NA	TRBJ1-2	TGTGCCAGCAGCGTAGGCGGAGGGACCAACTATGGCTACACCTTC	CASSVGGGTNYGYTF
TRBV28	NA	NA	TRBJ2-5	TGTGCCAGCTGTTACCTGACAGGTAGCCAGTACTTC	CASCYLTGSQYF
TRBV5-6	NA	NA	TRBJ1-1	TGTGCCAGCAGCTTGGGAGCCATACCTGAAGCTTTCTTT	CASSLGAIPEAFF
TRBV6-1	TRBD2	NA	TRBJ2-1	TGTGCCAGCAGTGAAGGGGCTAGCGGGAGGGTGAATGAGCAGTTCTTC	CASSEGASGRVNEQFF
TRBV27	NA	few	TRBJ2-1	TGTGCCAGCAGTTTATCCCCCCCTGCGGGCATCTACAATGAGCAGTTCTTC	CASSLSPPAGIYNEQFF